Listed here are 9 T cell receptor beta chains from one sample, sequenced in a study of blood T cell repertoires in COVID-19. The repertoire was sequenced with immunoSEQ multiplex PCR; TCRdb's copy has only in-frame clones and lacks some. Found here are tens of thousands of clones, approximately 90% of them singletons; the top ten hold roughly 5%. The sequenced sample consisted of peripheral blood. The receptor set was obtained from a human donor in a cohort sampled during active COVID-19.

This chain joins TRBV2 and TRBJ2-1; possibly TRBD1 for D (5 bases). Germline values: CDR1 SNHLY, CDR2 FYNNEI. There are 15 residues in the CDR3. V was clipped by 1 base and J by 1 base, with 8 bases between them. CDR3 sequence: CASSEEGLSYNEQFF. The CDR3 bases are TGTGCCAGCAGTGAAGAGGGGTTGTCCTACAATGAGCAGTTCTTC.

The genes are TRBV10-1 and TRBJ1-5; D gene ambiguous. CDR3 length: 15 amino acids. CDR1 is WNHNN, CDR2 SYGVQD, per germline (reference sequence). V lost 5 bases, J lost 6 bases, and 17 bases lay in between. The CDR3 loop reads CASSITGGSGQPQHF. CDR3 nucleotides: TGCGCCAGCAGTATCACGGGAGGGTCCGGTCAGCCCCAGCATTTT.

The chain recombines TRBV2 with TRBJ1-5, with D unclear. The germline V gene encodes CDR1 SNHLY and CDR2 FYNNEI. V lost 4 bases and J 6 bases, leaving 13 bases between the germline ends. This CDR3 is built from 14 residues. The CDR3 DNA reads as TGTGCCAGCAGTGTGGACGGAGGCGGTCAGCCCCAGCATTTT. This codes for CASSVDGGGQPQHF.

V gene TRBV19 combines with J gene TRBJ2-3, with TRBD2 identical over 8 bases. Germline V gene data show CDR1 as LNHDA and CDR2 as SQIVND (reference sequence). CDR3 length: 17 amino acids. V gave up 3 bases and J gave up 3 bases; unmatched junction bases: 11. CDR3 sequence (DNA): TGTGCCAGTAGTATGGCCGGGAGGGCCCTCGGGACAGATACGCAGTATTTT. It translates to CASSMAGRALGTDTQYF. Full variable domain (outside the CDR3, taken from reference TRBV19 and TRBJ2-3): DGGITQSPKYLFRKEGQNVTLSCEQNLNHDAMYWYRQDPGQGLRLIYYSQIVNDFQKGDIAEGYSVSREKKESFPLTVTSAQKNPTAFYLCASSMAGRALGTDTQYFGPGTRLTVL.

The J gene is TRBJ2-3, the V gene TRBV11-2; 9 bases are a match to TRBD1. CDR1 and CDR2 (germline): SGHAT, FQNNGV. This CDR3 is 15 amino acids long. V shed 5 bases and J 8 bases; nucleotides not matched to a gene: 11. This CDR3 is CASSTGGQGQGTQYF. The CDR3 DNA reads as TGTGCCAGCAGCACGGGGGGACAGGGTCAAGGTACGCAGTATTTT.

J is TRBJ2-1 and V is TRBV5-4; the D gene is possibly TRBD1 (6 bases). Germline CDR1 is SGHNT and CDR2 is YYREEE (reference sequence). The germline V and J ends were trimmed by 0 bases and 5 bases, with 15 bases remaining between them. The CDR3 loop spans 16 amino acids. The CDR3 DNA sequence: TGTGCCAGCAGCTTGGTAGGGGGAACCCCGGACAATGAGCAGTTCTTC. Residues: CASSLVGGTPDNEQFF.

This rearrangement joins TRBV28 to TRBJ2-7; 9 bases map to TRBD1. The CDR3 is 14 residues long. The germline V gene encodes CDR1 MDHEN and CDR2 SYDVKM. The junction had 9 bases not matched to a gene; V was cut back by 6 bases and J by 6 bases. This chain's CDR3 is CASSRPGQGFEQYF. The CDR3 DNA reads as TGTGCCAGCAGCAGACCGGGACAGGGTTTCGAGCAGTACTTC.

V is TRBV6-2 or TRBV6-3 and J is TRBJ2-2, with TRBD2 matching 10 bases. This CDR3 has 16 amino acids. The V segment lost 6 bases and the J segment 6 bases; nucleotides outside the gene matches: 10. CDR1 is MNHEY and CDR2 is SVGEGT in the germline V gene. Here the CDR3 DNA reads TGTGCCAGCAGCTCCAATGGGCTAGCGGGAGCCGGGGAGCTGTTTTTT. Residues: CASSSNGLAGAGELFF.

This clone is a singleton in its sample. The rearrangement uses TRBV3-1 (or the pseudogene TRBV3-2) and TRBJ2-5; weak D call: TRBD1 (6 bases). V shed 6 bases and J shed 5 bases, with 25 bases lying between them. This CDR3 is built from 17 residues. The germline V gene has CDR1 LGHDT and CDR2 YNNKEL (reference sequence). The CDR3 protein is CASSRIRGAGTLETQYF. The CDR3 DNA follows: TGTGCCAGCAGTCGGATCAGGGGCGCAGGGACCCTTGAGACCCAGTACTTC.